These 32 T cell receptor beta chains share one sample of origin, sequenced in a study of T-cell reconstitution after alpha-beta-depleted transplantation in children (dated by TCRdb to 2016 to 2017). Receptor libraries were prepared by PCR. Reads for this sample came from an Illumina HiSeq 2500. TCR library preparation used molecular barcoding, with unique molecular identifiers applied to normalize quantification of the TCRbeta repertoire. TCRdb trimmed the raw reads at Q25, called clones with MiXCR and kept productive beta chains. All rows with the same CDR3 protein become a single entry with the most common DNA and genes. This sample gives roughly 490,000 distinct CDR3 sequences in total; roughly 10% of them show up just once. 13% to 15% of the sample comes from the top ten. In light of the paper, this sample's treatment or condition label describes: allogeneic hematopoietic cell transplantation with graft depleted of TCRalphabeta T cells and CD19 B cells.

Sequencing used PBMCs, mostly from graft donor cells, obtained 180 days after TCRalphabeta/CD19-depleted stem cell transplant. The receptors were sampled from a female patient aged 2-15 years who had a stem cell transplant for aplastic anemia, so the T cells may come from the graft donor.

The genes are TRBV20-1 and TRBJ1-4; a weak D match, TRBD1 (5 bases). Trimming stripped 6 bases from V and 8 bases from J, with 10 bases between. The V gene's germline CDR1 is DFQATT and CDR2 SNEGSKA (reference sequence). The CDR3 is 11 residues long. The CDR3 DNA reads as TGCAGTGCCACAGGTCGGGAAAAACTGTTTTTT. Its protein is CSATGREKLFF.

There are a few counts of this clonotype. J is TRBJ2-1 and V is TRBV18, with unresolved D. The CDR3 spans 15 residues. Germline assignment: CDR1 KGHSH and CDR2 LQKENI. The V gene lost 2 bases and the J gene lost 0 bases, with 8 bases spanning the gap. Here the CDR3 DNA reads TGTGCCAGCTCACCAATACGTAACTCCTACAATGAGCAGTTCTTC. Amino acids: CASSPIRNSYNEQFF.

The chain is built from TRBV25-1 and TRBJ2-1; 7 positions agree with TRBD1. This CDR3 is 13 amino acids long. Looked up from germline, CDR1 is MGHDK and CDR2 is SYGVNS. V lost 7 bases, J lost 10 bases, and 10 bases stayed unmatched. CDR3 sequence: CASTTGVVVEQFF. The CDR3 nucleotides read TGTGCCAGCACAACAGGGGTGGTCGTGGAGCAGTTCTTC. The full variable domain, its missing parts supplied by reference TRBV25-1 and TRBJ2-1, is EADIYQTPRYLVIGTGKKITLECSQTMGHDKMYWYQQDPGMELHLIHYSYGVNSTEKGDLSSESTVSRIRTEHFPLTLESARPSHTSQYLCASTTGVVVEQFFGPGTRLTVL.

The chain employs TRBV27 and TRBJ2-7, with 10 bases that match TRBD2. Germline loops: CDR1 MNHEY, CDR2 SMNVEV (reference sequence). V was clipped by 4 bases and J by 2 bases; unmatched bases: 5. The CDR3 extends over 15 amino acids. The chain's CDR3 is CASSYSSGRAYEQYF. CDR3 DNA: TGTGCCAGCAGTTACTCTAGCGGGAGAGCCTACGAGCAGTACTTC.

Many counts were recorded for this clonotype. V usage is TRBV7-2 and J usage is TRBJ2-7; 11 positions agree with TRBD2. Germline CDR1 and CDR2: SGHTA and FQGNSA. This CDR3 is built from 16 residues. V shed 0 bases, J shed 6 bases, and the junction held 7 bases outside the gene matches. The CDR3 region is CASSLARNSGRGEQYF. CDR3 DNA sequence: TGTGCCAGCAGCTTAGCGAGGAATAGCGGGAGGGGCGAGCAGTACTTC.

This clonotype came up many times. CDR3 protein: CASSQTGGIAKNIQYF. The CDR3, as DNA: TGTGCCAGCAGTCAGACAGGGGGGATAGCCAAAAACATTCAGTACTTC. V usage is TRBV12-3 or TRBV12-4 and J usage is TRBJ2-4; TRBD1 agrees at 9 bases. The V segment lost 5 bases and the J segment 0 bases; nucleotides outside the gene matches: 5. CDR3 length: 16 amino acids.

This clonotype was observed at least ten times. The chain couples TRBV3-1 to TRBJ2-2; unclear D gene. Germline V CDR1 and CDR2: LGHDT, YNNKEL (reference sequence). V was trimmed by 4 bases and J by 0 bases, leaving 9 bases between them. This CDR3 has 15 amino acids. The DNA for the CDR3 is TGTGCCAGCAGCCCGGTATACACGAACACCGGGGAGCTGTTTTTT. The encoded protein is CASSPVYTNTGELFF.

The rearrangement joins TRBV7-2 to TRBJ2-3; TRBD2 aligns across 11 bases. This CDR3 spans 14 amino acids. Germline V gives CDR1 SGHTA, CDR2 FQGNSA. V was pared by 11 bases and J by 4 bases, with 8 bases of the junction left unmatched. CDR3: CAEGVAGGADTQYF. DNA for the CDR3: TGTGCCGAAGGGGTAGCGGGAGGGGCAGATACGCAGTATTTT. The variable domain in full, with the rest retrieved from reference TRBV7-2 and TRBJ2-3, is GAGVSQSPSNKVTEKGKDVELRCDPISGHTALYWYRQSLGQGLEFLIYFQGNSAPDKSGLPSDRFSAERTGGSVSTLTIQRTQQEDSAVYLCAEGVAGGADTQYFGPGTRLTVL.

The V and J genes are TRBV3-1 and TRBJ2-1, with 10 bases identical to TRBD2. Trimming cost V 4 bases and J 5 bases; bases outside gene matches: 5. This CDR3 has 15 residues. From germline, CDR1 is LGHDT and CDR2 YNNKEL (reference sequence). CDR3 DNA sequence: TGTGCCAGCAGCCCAAGCGGGAGGGTTAACAATGAGCAGTTCTTC. This encodes CASSPSGRVNNEQFF.

The V call is TRBV7-3, the J call TRBJ2-5; D not certain. Trimming took 4 bases from V and 5 from J, leaving 11 bases between them. This CDR3 has 13 residues. Germline V gives CDR1 SGHTA, CDR2 FQGTGA. CDR3 sequence reads: CASSSLLGETQYF. The CDR3 DNA reads TGTGCCAGCAGCTCCCTACTTGGGGAGACCCAGTACTTC.

Points on this clonotype: The missing conserved phenylalanine or tryptophan at the end of this CDR3 makes a read error likely. The chain combines TRBV9 with TRBJ2-1; 7 nucleotides align to TRBD2. Germline CDR1 and CDR2: SGDLS and YYNGEE. This CDR3 is 16 amino acids long. V shed 2 bases, J shed 0 bases, and the junction held 5 bases outside the gene matches. DNA of the CDR3: TGTGCCAGCAGCGTTTTCCGGGACTACTCCTACAATGAGCAGTTCTTG. This translates into CASSVFRDYSYNEQFL.

The V call is TRBV5-1, the J call TRBJ1-4; the D is unclear. Germline V gives CDR1 SGHRS, CDR2 YFSETQ. The CDR3 is 15 amino acids. Trimming took 2 bases from V and 8 from J, leaving 16 bases between them. CDR3 region: CASSLRGARGEKLFF. DNA of the CDR3: TGCGCCAGCAGCTTACGGGGTGCGAGAGGCGAAAAACTGTTTTTT.

This clonotype turned up a few times. V is TRBV7-9 and J is TRBJ1-1; D may be TRBD1 (5 bases). This CDR3 region has 15 residues. With 0 bases removed from V and 4 bases from J, the gap between germline ends came to 12 bases. The germline V gene has CDR1 SEHNR and CDR2 FQNEAQ (reference sequence). The CDR3 reads CASSLAGRIFTEAFF. The CDR3 DNA reads as TGTGCCAGCAGCTTAGCGGGACGGATCTTCACTGAAGCTTTCTTT.

This clonotype was recorded at least ten times. The chain has TRBV7-9 and TRBJ2-5; D call uncertain. The CDR3 is made up of 13 amino acids. The V gene's germline CDR1 is SEHNR and CDR2 FQNEAQ (reference sequence). Between the trimmed V and J ends, which lost 3 bases and 2 bases, there was a span of 7 bases. CDR3 coding DNA: TGTGCCAGCAGCTTGTACGGTCAAGAGACCCAGTACTTC. This encodes CASSLYGQETQYF.

This clonotype was seen only a few times. This chain links TRBV4-3 with TRBJ2-2; D gene ambiguous. The germline V gene encodes CDR1 LGHNA and CDR2 YSLEER. V was shortened by 3 bases and J by 4 bases, with 9 bases between the two germline ends. The CDR3 has 14 amino acids. The CDR3 loop reads CASSHRVGTGELFF. The CDR3 DNA follows: TGCGCCAGCAGCCACCGAGTGGGCACCGGGGAGCTGTTTTTT.

This clonotype was recorded many times. This chain connects TRBV7-2 to TRBJ2-5, with a weak D call TRBD1 (5 bases). CDR3 length: 15 residues. Per germline, CDR1 SGHTA and CDR2 FQGNSA. V lost 1 base and J 4 bases, leaving 13 bases between the germline ends. In DNA form, the CDR3 reads TGTGCCAGCAGCTTAGGGCAGGGAATGCGAGAGACCCAGTACTTC. Its protein product is CASSLGQGMRETQYF.

This clonotype was observed at least ten times. The chain has TRBV29-1 and TRBJ1-2; 11 bases agree with TRBD1. V gave up 4 bases and J gave up 3 bases; unmatched junction bases: 1. Per the germline V gene, CDR1 is SQVTM and CDR2 is ANQGSEA. The CDR3 is made up of 13 amino acids. The CDR3 nucleotides read TGCAGCGTTGGGGACAGGGGGGACTATGGCTACACCTTC. Translating gives CSVGDRGDYGYTF.

This clonotype was counted ten times or more. The rearrangement uses TRBV12-3 or TRBV12-4 and TRBJ1-2, with 7 bases aligning to TRBD1. J lost 2 bases, V lost 5 bases, and 5 bases had no gene match. This CDR3 is built from 14 residues. In DNA, the CDR3 is TGTGCCAGCAGTCCTGGACAGGCGAACTATGGCTACACCTTC. Its protein is CASSPGQANYGYTF.

This clonotype came up a few times. This rearrangement joins TRBV9 to TRBJ1-4; 8 nucleotides match TRBD1. Trimming took 3 bases from V and 0 from J; bases not matched to a gene: 7. There are 17 residues in the CDR3. Germline loops: CDR1 SGDLS, CDR2 YYNGEE. CDR3 loop: CASSASTGAATNEKLFF. DNA for the CDR3: TGTGCCAGCAGCGCATCGACAGGGGCCGCAACTAATGAAAAACTGTTTTTT.

This chain connects TRBV3-1 to TRBJ2-7; the match to TRBD2 covers 12 bases. Germline trimming cut 2 bases from V and 3 bases from J; bases unmatched to any gene: 20. The germline V gene has CDR1 LGHDT and CDR2 YNNKEL (reference sequence). The CDR3 totals 21 residues. CDR3 in amino acids: CASSQWRLRTSGTPPLYEQYF. The DNA for the CDR3 is TGTGCCAGCAGCCAATGGAGGCTTCGGACTAGCGGGACCCCCCCCCTCTACGAGCAGTACTTC.

This chain links TRBV11-1 with TRBJ1-5; D not resolved. Between the trimmed V and J ends, which lost 5 bases and 0 bases, there was a span of 20 bases. This CDR3 comprises 18 residues. The germline V gene has CDR1 SGHAT and CDR2 FQDESV (reference sequence). The CDR3 is CASSPMEHWGYSNQPQHF. CDR3 in DNA: TGTGCCAGCAGCCCCATGGAGCACTGGGGATATAGCAATCAGCCCCAGCATTTT.

This clonotype came up a few times. The CDR3 is CASSYGGVNEKLFF. In nucleotides, the CDR3 is TGTGCCAGCAGTTACGGGGGCGTTAATGAAAAACTGTTTTTT. The chain uses TRBV27 and TRBJ1-4, with a possible D match to TRBD1 (6 bases). V dropped 4 bases and J dropped 4 bases, with 10 bases sitting between them. CDR3 length equals 14 residues. CDR1 is MNHEY and CDR2 is SMNVEV in the germline V gene (reference sequence).

Only a few counts were recorded for this clonotype. The V and J genes are TRBV12-3 or TRBV12-4 and TRBJ1-6; D gene unclear. Trimming removed 3 bases at V and 7 bases at J, with 10 bases between. The CDR3 sequence is 14 residues long. The CDR3 spells CASSFSSENSPLHF. The CDR3 DNA follows: TGTGCCAGCAGTTTCTCCAGCGAGAATTCACCCCTCCACTTT.

This clonotype was recorded a few times. The rearrangement uses TRBV7-2 and TRBJ1-2; D remains unclear. V lost 5 bases to trimming and J lost 6 bases, with 7 bases between them. Germline V gene data show CDR1 as SGHTA and CDR2 as FQGNSA. CDR3 length: 11 amino acids. CDR3 region: CASSVGHGYTF. The CDR3 bases are TGTGCCAGCAGCGTTGGACATGGCTACACCTTC.

The sample holds a few counts of this clonotype. The rearrangement joins TRBV5-1 to TRBJ2-1; D unclear. Per germline, CDR1 SGHRS and CDR2 YFSETQ. The length of the CDR3 is 12 residues. The germline V and J ends were trimmed by 0 bases and 10 bases, with 8 bases remaining between them. The CDR3 DNA reads as TGCGCCAGCAGCTTGGAAGTATCCGAGCAGTTCTTC. Protein sequence: CASSLEVSEQFF.

This clonotype has ten or more counts. The V gene is TRBV7-2, the J gene TRBJ1-4, with TRBD1 matching over 8 bases. The CDR3 runs to 15 residues. V shed 6 bases, J shed 7 bases, and the junction held 10 bases outside the gene matches. The germline CDR1 and CDR2 sequences are SGHTA and FQGNSA. As DNA, the CDR3 is TGTGCCAGCAGAAGAATCTCAGGACAGGGTGAAAAACTGTTTTTT. This codes for CASRRISGQGEKLFF.

The gene calls are TRBV29-1 and TRBJ2-1; D unresolved. Germline assignment: CDR1 SQVTM and CDR2 ANQGSEA. The CDR3 sequence is 15 residues long. Trimming left V 0 bases short and J 2 bases short, with 11 bases between. The CDR3 protein is CSVEDSYKPYNEQFF. The CDR3 bases are TGCAGCGTTGAAGATAGCTACAAACCCTACAATGAGCAGTTCTTC.

This clonotype appeared a few times. V is TRBV10-2 and J is TRBJ2-7, with 7 bases fitting TRBD1. J was trimmed by 6 bases and V by 0 bases; bases with no gene match: 2. The CDR3 has 13 residues. Germline V CDR1 and CDR2: WSHSY, SAAADI. CDR3 protein: CASSESWTGEQYV. The CDR3 DNA is TGCGCCAGCAGTGAGTCATGGACAGGCGAGCAGTACGTC.

The CDR3 spells CASSPWGEAPAYEQYF. The CDR3 DNA is TGTGCCAGCAGCCCATGGGGTGAGGCCCCCGCCTACGAGCAGTACTTC. The V and J genes are TRBV7-2 and TRBJ2-7; no definite D call. The CDR3 runs 16 residues. Trimming stripped 5 bases from V and 2 bases from J, with 19 bases between. Germline lookup yields CDR1 SGHTA and CDR2 FQGNSA. The entire variable domain, with the rest obtained from reference TRBV7-2 and TRBJ2-7, is as follows: GAGVSQSPSNKVTEKGKDVELRCDPISGHTALYWYRQSLGQGLEFLIYFQGNSAPDKSGLPSDRFSAERTGGSVSTLTIQRTQQEDSAVYLCASSPWGEAPAYEQYFGPGTRLTVT.

The chain couples TRBV12-3 or TRBV12-4 to TRBJ1-1; unclear D gene. The V end lost 7 bases, the J end lost 0 bases, and 6 bases lay between the germline ends. This CDR3 is built from 12 residues. The CDR3 loop is CASTSMNTEAFF. CDR3 sequence (DNA): TGTGCCAGCACTTCAATGAACACTGAAGCTTTCTTT.

The rearrangement uses TRBV7-9 and TRBJ1-3; tentatively, D is TRBD1 (5 bases). V was clipped by 5 bases and J by 0 bases, with 14 bases between them. Germline lookup yields CDR1 SEHNR and CDR2 FQNEAQ (reference sequence). This CDR3 region has 16 residues. The CDR3 sequence is CASSPRGTPSGNTIYF. The CDR3 nucleotides are TGTGCCAGCAGCCCGCGGGGGACTCCCTCTGGAAACACCATATATTTT.

The chain uses TRBV20-1 and TRBJ2-5; 8 bases are a match to TRBD1. Trimming took 0 bases from V and 10 from J; bases not matched to a gene: 16. This CDR3 contains 16 residues. Looked up from germline, CDR1 is DFQATT and CDR2 is SNEGSKA (reference sequence). The CDR3 here is CSARDQNRGIQGVQYF. CDR3 sequence (DNA): TGCAGTGCTAGAGATCAAAACAGGGGGATCCAAGGTGTCCAGTACTTC.